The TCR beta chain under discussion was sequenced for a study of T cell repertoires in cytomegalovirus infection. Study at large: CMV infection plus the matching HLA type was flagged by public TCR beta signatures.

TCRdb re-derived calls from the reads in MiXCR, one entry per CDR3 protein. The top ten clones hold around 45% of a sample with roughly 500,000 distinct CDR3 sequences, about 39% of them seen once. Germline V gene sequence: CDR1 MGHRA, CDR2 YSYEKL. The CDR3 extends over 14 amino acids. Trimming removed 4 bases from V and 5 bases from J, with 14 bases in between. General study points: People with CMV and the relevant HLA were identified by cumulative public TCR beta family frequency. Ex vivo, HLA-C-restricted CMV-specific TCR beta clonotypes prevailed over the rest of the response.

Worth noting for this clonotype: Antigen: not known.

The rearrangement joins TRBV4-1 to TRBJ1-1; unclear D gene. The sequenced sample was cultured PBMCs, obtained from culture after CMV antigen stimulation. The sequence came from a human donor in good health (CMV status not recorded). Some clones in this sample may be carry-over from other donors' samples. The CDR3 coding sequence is TGCGCCAGCAGCCGCCCCCAGTCGCCAACTGAAGCTTTCTTT. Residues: CASSRPQSPTEAFF.